The 11 T cell receptor beta chains below come from one sample, sequenced in a study of response to subunit inactivated influenza vaccine. TCRdb re-derived calls from the RT-PCR reads in MiXCR, one entry per CDR3 protein. The repertoire holds about half a million distinct CDR3 sequences, with around 25% as singletons. The sample in question was CD4+ T cells sorted from PBMCs, obtained roughly 5 days after vaccination. These receptors were taken from a man between 50 and 59 years old who received an inactivated influenza vaccine.

V usage is TRBV6-1 and J usage is TRBJ2-2; D possibly corresponds to TRBD1 (6 bases). The CDR3 is 15 residues long. The germline V gene encodes CDR1 MNHNS and CDR2 SASEGT. Trimming cost V 6 bases and J 5 bases, with 16 bases left between them. The CDR3 sequence is CASSPDSLGTGELFF. The CDR3 DNA sequence: TGTGCCAGCAGCCCGGACAGCCTGGGTACCGGGGAGCTGTTTTTT.

This chain connects TRBV20-1 to TRBJ2-7; D remains unclear. This CDR3 spans 14 amino acids. Per the germline V gene, CDR1 is DFQATT and CDR2 is SNEGSKA (reference sequence). Trimming removed 5 bases from V and 2 bases from J, with 16 bases in between. In nucleotides, the CDR3 is TGCAGTGCTGGCTTCCCGGCCGGCACCTACGAGCAGTACTTC. Translating gives CSAGFPAGTYEQYF.

The chain uses TRBV20-1 and TRBJ2-1, with a weak D call TRBD2 (6 bases). Per the germline V gene, CDR1 is DFQATT and CDR2 is SNEGSKA (reference sequence). This CDR3 contains 13 residues. Trimming shortened V by 5 bases and J by 5 bases, and 13 bases separated the two germline ends. CDR3 region: CSAGGRRHNEQFF. CDR3 bases: TGCAGTGCTGGAGGGAGGAGACACAATGAGCAGTTCTTC.

This rearrangement joins TRBV4-3 to TRBJ2-1; D is unclear. Deletions cut 0 bases from V and 10 bases from J, with 10 bases between. The CDR3 contains 13 residues. The germline gives CDR1 LGHNA, CDR2 YSLEER. The CDR3 DNA sequence: TGCGCCAGCAGCCAAGAGGCAACCTTCGAGCAGTTCTTC. This codes for CASSQEATFEQFF.

The chain recombines TRBV20-1 with TRBJ2-7, with TRBD1 identical over 7 bases. Germline CDR1 reads DFQATT; CDR2 reads SNEGSKA (reference sequence). The CDR3 consists of 14 residues. J gave up 3 bases and V 2 bases, and 7 bases lay outside the gene matches. CDR3 protein: CSARSDRDVYEQYF. The CDR3 DNA reads as TGCAGTGCTAGAAGTGACAGGGATGTCTACGAGCAGTACTTC.

The V and J genes are TRBV12-3 or TRBV12-4 and TRBJ1-1, with a tentative D call TRBD1 (6 bases). V shed 2 bases and J shed 4 bases, with 14 bases lying between them. CDR3 length equals 15 residues. CDR3 sequence reads: CASSLNRGFVTEAFF. The CDR3 DNA is TGTGCCAGCAGTTTAAATAGGGGGTTTGTCACTGAAGCTTTCTTT.

This clonotype was detected only a few times. The V gene is TRBV28, the J gene TRBJ2-3; TRBD1 matches 10 bases. V trimming: 5 bases; J trimming: 6 bases; junction bases outside the gene matches: 8. This CDR3 is built from 15 residues. The germline gives CDR1 MDHEN, CDR2 SYDVKM. CDR3 coding DNA: TGTGCCAGCAGTACGGGACAGGGGAATGCGGATACGCAGTATTTT. Its translation: CASSTGQGNADTQYF.

In this sample, this clonotype turned up a few times. This sequence joins TRBV4-1 and TRBJ1-1; D remains ambiguous. The V end was cut by 1 base, the J end by 2 bases, with 5 bases between. The CDR3 covers 13 residues. Germline V gene lookup returns CDR1 MGHRA and CDR2 YSYEKL. Here the CDR3 DNA reads TGCGCCAGCAGCCAAGTGCTTAACACTGAAGCTTTCTTT. The encoded protein is CASSQVLNTEAFF.

The chain employs TRBV10-3 and TRBJ2-7; TRBD1 matches at 8 bases. The ends lost 8 bases at V and 1 base at J; junction bases unmatched: 4. The length of the CDR3 is 13 residues. Germline CDR1 is ENHRY and CDR2 is SYGVKD. CDR3 sequence (DNA): TGTGCCATCGGGACAGGACAATCCTACGAGCAGTACTTC. This gives the protein CAIGTGQSYEQYF.

This clonotype was seen more than once but under ten times. The J gene is TRBJ1-5, the V gene TRBV27, with 7 bases matching TRBD1. The germline V gene has CDR1 MNHEY and CDR2 SMNVEV (reference sequence). The CDR3 is 16 amino acids. V lost 6 bases and J lost 0; bases outside the gene matches: 8. CDR3 in amino acids: CASRETGWDSNQPQHF. In nucleotides, the CDR3 is TGTGCCAGCAGGGAGACAGGGTGGGATAGCAATCAGCCCCAGCATTTT.

This sequence joins TRBV30 and TRBJ2-1; 10 bases are shared with TRBD2. V lost 0 bases and J lost 4; bases outside the gene matches: 6. Germline CDR1 reads GTSNPN; CDR2 reads SVGIG (reference sequence). The CDR3 sequence is 16 residues long. CDR3 region: CAWSVLSSGRYNEQFF. The CDR3 coding sequence is TGTGCCTGGAGTGTACTTTCTAGCGGGAGATACAATGAGCAGTTCTTC.